This entry lists 8 T cell receptor beta chains sequenced from one sample in a study of CD8 T cells in seronegative destructive rheumatoid arthritis (dated by TCRdb to about 2020). The library was produced with the immunoSEQ multiplex PCR assay. As stored in TCRdb, this immuneACCESS dataset retains in-frame rearrangements with V and J assigned. A fraction of the clones does not appear; measured against another copy, unresolved V genes explain less than half of the discrepancy, and the remainder lacks a known reason. The sample table lists 10,000 to 15,000 clones, around four fifths of them with a count of one. The biggest ten clones account for around a quarter of the sample. The specimen was CD8+ T cells from blood. Source of these receptors: a woman aged 30-50 years with seronegative destructive rheumatoid arthritis.

The rearrangement joins TRBV9 to TRBJ1-6, with 10 bases lining up with TRBD1. The germline CDR1 and CDR2 sequences are SGDLS and YYNGEE. The CDR3 sequence is 16 residues long. V shed 3 bases and J 4 bases; nucleotides not matched to a gene: 4. CDR3 amino acids: CASSETDRGYNSPLHF. For the CDR3, the DNA is TGTGCCAGCAGCGAAACGGACAGGGGGTATAATTCACCCCTCCACTTT.

In nucleotides, the CDR3 is TGTGCCAGCAGCGGGATTGTCCGGGACAGGGGGTTTTACGAGCAGTACGTC. Its translation: CASSGIVRDRGFYEQYV. This chain links TRBV5-6 with TRBJ2-7; 11 bases map to TRBD1. The germline V gene has CDR1 SGHDT and CDR2 YYEEEE. The CDR3 spans 17 residues. V trimming: 4 bases; J trimming: 4 bases; junction bases outside the gene matches: 13.

The chain recombines TRBV5-5 with TRBJ2-3; D possibly corresponds to TRBD1 (5 bases). The germline CDR1 and CDR2 sequences are SGHKS and YYEKEE (reference sequence). The CDR3 length is 15 residues. V lost 0 bases and J lost 2, with 10 bases in between. For the CDR3, the DNA is TGTGCCAGCAGCTTGGTAGAAGGGGTCACAGATACGCAGTATTTT. The encoded protein is CASSLVEGVTDTQYF.

This clone occurred once. The gene calls are TRBV4-1 and TRBJ2-1, with D uncertain. The length of the CDR3 is 15 residues. Germline assignment: CDR1 MGHRA and CDR2 YSYEKL. V was clipped by 0 bases and J by 3 bases, with 9 bases between them. The CDR3 spells CASSQDLASYNEQFF. The CDR3 nucleotides read TGCGCCAGCAGCCAAGATTTGGCTAGCTACAATGAGCAGTTCTTC.

This clone occurred once. The chain combines TRBV4-1 with TRBJ1-2; weak D call: TRBD1 (5 bases). There are 17 residues in the CDR3. The V gene lost 0 bases and the J gene lost 4 bases, with 18 bases spanning the gap. Germline CDR1 is MGHRA and CDR2 is YSYEKL. The CDR3 spells CASSQEILGHLFYGYTF. The CDR3 nucleotides read TGCGCCAGCAGCCAAGAAATCCTAGGACACCTTTTCTATGGCTACACCTTC.

The chain couples TRBV4-1 to TRBJ1-6; the D gene is possibly TRBD1 (6 bases). Germline V gene sequence: CDR1 MGHRA, CDR2 YSYEKL. The V gene lost 0 bases and the J gene lost 6 bases, with 9 bases spanning the gap. CDR3 length: 15 amino acids. The CDR3 region is CASSQEGQLNSPLHF. Written as DNA, the CDR3 is TGCGCCAGCAGCCAAGAGGGACAACTTAATTCACCCCTCCACTTT.

The gene calls are TRBV29-1 and TRBJ1-2; D call uncertain. The V gene's germline CDR1 is SQVTM and CDR2 ANQGSEA. This CDR3 region has 9 residues. With 6 bases removed from V and 8 bases from J, the gap between germline ends came to 7 bases. CDR3 amino acids: CSVNGGYTF. The CDR3 bases are TGCAGCGTCAACGGGGGCTACACCTTC.

The chain employs TRBV27 and TRBJ2-7; D unresolved. V was trimmed by 0 bases and J by 6 bases, leaving 9 bases between them. CDR1 MNHEY and CDR2 SMNVEV come from the germline V gene (reference sequence). The CDR3 covers 13 residues. CDR3 region: CASSLSRVGEQYF. Here the CDR3 DNA reads TGTGCCAGCAGTTTATCACGGGTGGGCGAGCAGTACTTC.